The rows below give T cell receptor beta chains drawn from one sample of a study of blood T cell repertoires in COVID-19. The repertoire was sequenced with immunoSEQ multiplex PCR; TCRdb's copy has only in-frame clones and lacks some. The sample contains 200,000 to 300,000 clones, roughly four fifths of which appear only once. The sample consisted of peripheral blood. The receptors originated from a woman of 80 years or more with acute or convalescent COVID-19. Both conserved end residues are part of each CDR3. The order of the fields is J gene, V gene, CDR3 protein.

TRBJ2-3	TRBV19	CASSISAGGPDTQYF
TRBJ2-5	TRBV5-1	CASSLGDRDQETQYF
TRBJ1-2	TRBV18	CASSPLDRLNYGYTF
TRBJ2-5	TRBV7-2	CASSLTSLETQYF
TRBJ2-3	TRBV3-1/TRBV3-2	CASSSIPGLAGGLGDTQYF
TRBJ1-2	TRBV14	CASSQASGANYGYTF
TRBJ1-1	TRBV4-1	CASSGGAGGLTEAFF
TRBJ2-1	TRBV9	CASSPRGSSSYNEQFF
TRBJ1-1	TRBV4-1	CASSPGGQGRMNTEAFF
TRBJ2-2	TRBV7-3	CATGLAGSSGELFF
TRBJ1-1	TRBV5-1	CASSLVRGTEAFF
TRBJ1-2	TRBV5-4	CASSLDRDYGYTF
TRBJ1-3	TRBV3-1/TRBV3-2	CASSQLGAKGNTIYF
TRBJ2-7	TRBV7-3	CASSSTLAGYDEQYF
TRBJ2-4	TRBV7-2	CASSPTSGDIQYF
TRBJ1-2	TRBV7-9	CASSRTGTGMFYGYTF
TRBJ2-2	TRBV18	CASSPRIPSGTNTGELFF
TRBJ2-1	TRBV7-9	CASSLRTGAYNEQFF
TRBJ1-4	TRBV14	CASRSSGTGREKLFF
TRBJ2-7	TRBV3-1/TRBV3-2	CASSQGLSSAYEQYF
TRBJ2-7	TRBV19	CASSRDTSYEQYF
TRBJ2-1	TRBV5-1	CASSANNEQFF
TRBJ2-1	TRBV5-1	CASSPFPSGRAAEQFF
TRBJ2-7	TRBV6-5	CASSRSGSGYEQYF
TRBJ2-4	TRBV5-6	CASSLGAIAKNIQYF
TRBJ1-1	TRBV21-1	CASSKLPRTGDSTEAFF
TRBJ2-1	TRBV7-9	CASSPSDEQFF
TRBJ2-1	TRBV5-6	CASSLEEYAEQFF
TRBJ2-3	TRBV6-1	CASSAQRGSGADTQYF